This T cell receptor (beta chain) came from a study of blood T cell repertoires in COVID-19. V was trimmed by 0 bases and J by 5 bases, leaving 13 bases between them. The CDR3 is 15 residues long. Germline CDR1 SGHDN, CDR2 FVKESK. Profiling relied on immunoSEQ multiplex PCR, and the TCRdb table lists in-frame clones only, not all of them. The top ten clones hold 10% to 12% of a sample with roughly 260,000 clones, around nine tenths of them seen once. Source material: peripheral blood. J is TRBJ1-1 and V is TRBV14, with D perhaps TRBD1 (5 bases). The sequence was obtained from a woman aged 30 to 39 with COVID-19, enrolled during active disease. CDR3 in amino acids: CASSQDPGMRTEAFF. The CDR3 DNA sequence: TGTGCCAGCAGCCAAGACCCAGGGATGAGGACTGAAGCTTTCTTT.